The 6 T cell receptor beta chains reported below all come from one sample, sequenced in a study of OX40 agonist ivuxolimab in advanced cancers. Generated by immunoSEQ multiplex PCR, the TCRdb table keeps only in-frame clones and is missing some. Of approximately 67,000 clones in the sample, more than 75% were seen once. This sample comprised CD4+ or CD8+ T cells sorted from blood, obtained in a trial of the OX40 agonist ivuxolimab. These receptors all come from an adult with an advanced solid tumor such as melanoma, head and neck, liver or kidney cancer.

J is TRBJ1-2 and V is TRBV2; TRBD1 aligns across 8 bases. Germline V gene data show CDR1 as SNHLY and CDR2 as FYNNEI. The V gene end was trimmed by 3 bases and the J gene end by 5 bases; junction bases not matched to a gene: 8. The CDR3 sequence is 15 residues long. In DNA, the CDR3 is TGTGCCAGCAGTGACAGGACAGGGAGGGAGTATGGCTACACCTTC. Protein product: CASSDRTGREYGYTF.

The chain has TRBV18 and TRBJ1-1; D perhaps matches TRBD1 (6 bases). CDR3 length: 15 amino acids. Germline V gene sequence: CDR1 KGHSH, CDR2 LQKENI. V was trimmed by 2 bases and J by 2 bases, leaving 12 bases between them. DNA for the CDR3: TGTGCCAGCTCACCATTGGGGGCCACTAACACTGAAGCTTTCTTT. As protein: CASSPLGATNTEAFF.

This chain connects TRBV19 to TRBJ1-3; 9 bases line up with TRBD1. Germline loops: CDR1 LNHDA, CDR2 SQIVND (reference sequence). This CDR3 is 16 amino acids long. Germline trimming cut 4 bases from V and 2 bases from J; bases unmatched to any gene: 6. The CDR3 protein is CASSKGQGLAGNTIYF. CDR3 bases: TGTGCCAGTAGTAAAGGACAGGGGTTGGCTGGAAACACCATATATTTT. The whole variable domain, filled in from reference TRBV19 and TRBJ1-3, reads DGGITQSPKYLFRKEGQNVTLSCEQNLNHDAMYWYRQDPGQGLRLIYYSQIVNDFQKGDIAEGYSVSREKKESFPLTVTSAQKNPTAFYLCASSKGQGLAGNTIYFGEGSWLTVV.

The rearrangement joins TRBV10-1 to TRBJ2-1; 11 bases align to TRBD2. The CDR3 runs 15 residues. V dropped 2 bases and J dropped 3; count of bases not matched to a gene: 0. The germline V gene has CDR1 WNHNN and CDR2 SYGVQD (reference sequence). The CDR3 reads CASSETSGGYNEQFF. The CDR3 DNA reads TGCGCCAGCAGTGAGACTAGCGGGGGCTACAATGAGCAGTTCTTC.

The V call is TRBV19, the J call TRBJ2-6; D call uncertain. V lost 6 bases to trimming and J lost 0 bases, with 12 bases between them. This CDR3 has 16 residues. The germline CDR1 and CDR2 sequences are LNHDA and SQIVND (reference sequence). In nucleotides, the CDR3 is TGTGCCAGTAGGGGGATTCCCCTCTCTGGGGCCAACGTCCTGACTTTC. Its translation is CASRGIPLSGANVLTF. The entire variable domain, with the rest obtained from reference TRBV19 and TRBJ2-6, is as follows: DGGITQSPKYLFRKEGQNVTLSCEQNLNHDAMYWYRQDPGQGLRLIYYSQIVNDFQKGDIAEGYSVSREKKESFPLTVTSAQKNPTAFYLCASRGIPLSGANVLTFGAGSRLTVL.

This chain joins TRBV6-6 and TRBJ1-1; D perhaps matches TRBD1 (6 bases). V was trimmed by 6 bases and J by 7 bases, leaving 12 bases between them. CDR1 and CDR2 from the germline V gene are MNHNY and SVGAGI (reference sequence). The CDR3 totals 12 residues. The CDR3 DNA reads as TGTGCCAGCAGCCGAGGACAGTTTGAAGCTTTCTTT. Its protein is CASSRGQFEAFF.